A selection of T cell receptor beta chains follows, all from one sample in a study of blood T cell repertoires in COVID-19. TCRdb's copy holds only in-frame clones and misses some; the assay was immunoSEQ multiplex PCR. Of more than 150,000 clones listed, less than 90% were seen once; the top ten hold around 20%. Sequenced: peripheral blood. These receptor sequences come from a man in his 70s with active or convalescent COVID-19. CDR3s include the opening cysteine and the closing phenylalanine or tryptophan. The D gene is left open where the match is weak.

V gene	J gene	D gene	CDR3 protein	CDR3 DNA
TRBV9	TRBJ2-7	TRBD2	CASSVASSGRLHEQYF	TGTGCCAGCAGCGTAGCTAGTAGCGGGAGACTTCACGAGCAGTACTTC
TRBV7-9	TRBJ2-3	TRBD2	CASSSPWIAGGTDTQYF	TGTGCCAGCAGCTCACCTTGGATAGCGGGGGGTACAGATACGCAGTATTTT
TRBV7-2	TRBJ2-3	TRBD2	CASSLSSGGPDTQYF	TGTGCCAGCAGCTTGTCCAGCGGGGGGCCGGATACGCAGTATTTT
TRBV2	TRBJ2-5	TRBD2	CASSNFGLAEETQYF	TGTGCCAGCAGTAATTTTGGGCTAGCGGAAGAGACCCAGTACTTC
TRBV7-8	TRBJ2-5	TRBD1	CASSLAAGGVETQYF	TGTGCCAGCAGCTTAGCAGCAGGGGGCGTGGAGACCCAGTACTTC
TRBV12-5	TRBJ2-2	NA	CASGLTTGLFAWGSPGELFF	TGTGCTAGTGGTTTGACGACAGGCTTGTTCGCCTGGGGGTCCCCCGGGGAGCTGTTTTTT
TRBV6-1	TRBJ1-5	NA	CASSEGGVLGNQPQHF	TGTGCCAGCAGTGAAGGGGGGGTACTTGGCAATCAGCCCCAGCATTTT
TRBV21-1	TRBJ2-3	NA	CASSKVKPGESFSTDTQYF	TGTGCCAGCAGCAAAGTTAAGCCAGGGGAGTCGTTTAGCACAGATACGCAGTATTTT
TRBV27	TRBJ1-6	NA	CASRPITRSFSYNSPLHF	TGTGCCAGCAGACCAATTACGCGATCCTTCTCCTATAATTCACCCCTCCACTTT
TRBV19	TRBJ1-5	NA	CASRTRGVGPPQHF	TGTGCCAGTAGGACCCGGGGGGTGGGACCGCCCCAGCATTTT
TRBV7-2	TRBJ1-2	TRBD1	CASRRQGFVGYGYTF	TGTGCCAGCAGGAGACAGGGTTTTGTAGGCTATGGCTACACCTTC
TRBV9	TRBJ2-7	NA	CASSLQGYEQYF	TGTGCCAGCAGTTTACAGGGTTACGAGCAGTACTTC
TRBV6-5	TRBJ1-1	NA	CASPDRQNTEAFF	TGTGCCAGCCCCGACAGACAGAACACTGAAGCTTTCTTT
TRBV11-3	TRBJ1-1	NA	CASSLYRDTEAFF	TGTGCCAGCAGCCTCTACAGGGATACTGAAGCTTTCTTT
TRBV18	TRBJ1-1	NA	CASSPLGQNTEAFF	TGTGCCAGCTCACCACTTGGACAGAACACTGAAGCTTTCTTT
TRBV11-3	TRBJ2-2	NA	CASSYTQGLDTGELFF	TGTGCCAGCAGTTACACACAGGGCCTCGACACCGGGGAGCTGTTTTTT
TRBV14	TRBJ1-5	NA	CASSRGGNQPQHF	TGTGCCAGCAGTCGGGGGGGAAATCAGCCCCAGCATTTT
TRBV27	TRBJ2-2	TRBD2	CASSTGLAGLPGELFF	TGTGCCAGCAGTACGGGACTAGCGGGCCTCCCCGGGGAGCTGTTTTTT
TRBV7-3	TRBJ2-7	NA	CASSLKAGQTYEQYF	TGTGCCAGCAGCTTAAAGGCGGGACAGACCTACGAGCAGTACTTC
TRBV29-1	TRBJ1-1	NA	CSVSLAAEAFF	TGCAGCGTTTCCCTGGCGGCTGAAGCTTTCTTT
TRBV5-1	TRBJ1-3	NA	CASSPRGADTIYF	TGCGCCAGCAGCCCCCGGGGGGCAGACACCATATATTTT
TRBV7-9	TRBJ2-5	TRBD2	CASSSSGAQETQYF	TGTGCCAGCAGCTCTAGCGGGGCCCAAGAGACCCAGTACTTC